These 25 T cell receptor beta chains came from one sample sequenced in a study of T-cell reconstitution after alpha-beta-depleted transplantation in children. A library of TCRbeta sequences, prepared with unique molecular identifiers, was generated. In TCRdb, the PCR reads were re-called with MiXCR into one record per CDR3 protein. In the table there are around 490,000 distinct CDR3 sequences, about an eighth of which are singletons. Sample: PBMCs, mostly from graft donor cells, taken 180 days after TCRalphabeta/CD19-depleted stem cell transplant. These receptors originate from a female patient between 2 and 10 years old who had a stem cell transplant for aplastic anemia, so the T cells may come from the graft donor.

There are a few counts of this clonotype. The gene calls are TRBV20-1 and TRBJ2-4; 10 bases match TRBD1. Germline V CDR1 and CDR2: DFQATT, SNEGSKA (reference sequence). The V segment lost 5 bases and the J segment 1 base; nucleotides outside the gene matches: 17. The CDR3 has 19 amino acids. In nucleotides, the CDR3 is TGCAGTGCTCTTCCCGGGACAGGGGCAATTGAAGTCGCCAAAAACATTCAGTACTTC. Protein: CSALPGTGAIEVAKNIQYF.

This rearrangement joins TRBV28 to TRBJ2-1, with 12 positions matching TRBD2. Trimming removed 2 bases from V and 0 bases from J; junction bases left unmatched: 14. Germline values: CDR1 MDHEN, CDR2 SYDVKM. This CDR3 region has 21 residues. In nucleotides, the CDR3 is TGTGCCAGCAGTTTACTCTGGCCGGGACTAGCGGGTCTGAGCTCCTACAATGAGCAGTTCTTC. Its translation is CASSLLWPGLAGLSSYNEQFF.

The V and J genes are TRBV29-1 and TRBJ2-7; D gene unclear. V was shortened by 4 bases and J by 3 bases, with 13 bases between the two germline ends. CDR1 is SQVTM and CDR2 is ANQGSEA in the germline V gene. CDR3 length equals 13 residues. CDR3 sequence: CSVVSPSGYEQYF. The CDR3 DNA follows: TGCAGCGTTGTATCCCCCTCAGGCTACGAGCAGTACTTC.

The rearrangement uses TRBV12-3 or TRBV12-4 and TRBJ2-3; D remains unclear. The CDR3 sequence is 14 residues long. V was shortened by 1 base and J by 2 bases, with 7 bases between the two germline ends. The chain's CDR3 is CASSLEAFTDTQYF. The CDR3 DNA is TGTGCCAGCAGTTTAGAAGCTTTCACAGATACGCAGTATTTT.

The chain employs TRBV14 and TRBJ2-7; D call uncertain. Germline V gives CDR1 SGHDN, CDR2 FVKESK. CDR3 length: 18 amino acids. V was pared by 0 bases and J by 2 bases, with 20 bases between. DNA for the CDR3: TGTGCCAGCAGCCAAGAACCCCTTTTTATGCTTCTCCCCTACGAGCAGTACTTC. Translated, it gives CASSQEPLFMLLPYEQYF.

J is TRBJ2-4 and V is TRBV19; possible D gene TRBD1, 5 bases. CDR3 length equals 17 residues. The V end was cut by 7 bases, the J end by 2 bases, with 21 bases between. From germline, CDR1 is LNHDA and CDR2 SQIVND (reference sequence). The CDR3 nucleotides are TGTGCCAGTACCCAAATCGCTCCTACAGGAACCAAAAACATTCAGTACTTC. Amino acid sequence: CASTQIAPTGTKNIQYF.

In its sample, this clonotype was seen a few times. The rearrangement links TRBV21-1 to TRBJ2-6; the tabulated D call, TRBD1, remains unverified against the DNA. TRBV21-1 is deemed a pseudogene. The CDR3 extends over 16 amino acids. CDR3: CASRGGHSSGANVLTF. CDR3 nucleotides: TGTGCCAGCAGAGGGGGACATAGCTCTGGGGCCAACGTCCTGACTTTC.

There are a few counts of this clonotype. The rearrangement uses TRBV29-1 and TRBJ2-7; D remains unclear. Germline V gene sequence: CDR1 SQVTM, CDR2 ANQGSEA. V gave up 5 bases and J gave up 2 bases, with 7 bases separating them. The CDR3 covers 11 residues. The CDR3 DNA sequence: TGCAGCGTTCGAGTTACCTACGAGCAGTACTTC. It encodes CSVRVTYEQYF.

The chain joins TRBV29-1 to TRBJ2-2; 12 nucleotides align to TRBD2. Germline loops: CDR1 SQVTM, CDR2 ANQGSEA. The CDR3 is 15 amino acids. Germline trimming cut 5 bases from V and 7 bases from J; bases unmatched to any gene: 8. The CDR3 DNA sequence: TGCAGCGTTCAGCCGACTAGCGGGAGTCTCGGGGAGCTGTTTTTT. Translation: CSVQPTSGSLGELFF.

This clonotype was observed a few times. The V call is TRBV4-3, the J call TRBJ2-1, with 9 bases that match TRBD2. CDR3 length equals 16 residues. V dropped 6 bases and J dropped 8; count of bases not matched to a gene: 14. In germline, CDR1 is LGHNA, CDR2 YSLEER. In nucleotides, the CDR3 is TGCGCCAGCAGAAAATATTATTGGACTAGCGACCATGAGCAGTTCTTC. Translating gives CASRKYYWTSDHEQFF.

Only a few counts were recorded for this clonotype. J is TRBJ2-3 and V is TRBV20-1, with D possibly being TRBD2 (6 bases). V gave up 3 bases and J gave up 4 bases, with 14 bases separating them. Per the germline V gene, CDR1 is DFQATT and CDR2 is SNEGSKA (reference sequence). CDR3 length equals 14 residues. The CDR3: CSASDGSGADTQYF. CDR3 coding DNA: TGCAGTGCTAGCGACGGGAGTGGGGCAGATACGCAGTATTTT.

This clonotype has only a few counts. V is TRBV7-8 and J is TRBJ1-4; D gene unclear. The CDR3 totals 13 residues. Germline V gene data show CDR1 as SGHVS and CDR2 as FQNEAQ. The V gene lost 1 base and the J gene lost 6 bases, with 6 bases spanning the gap. The CDR3 here is CASSLVSYEKLFF. The DNA for the CDR3 is TGTGCCAGCAGCTTAGTCAGTTATGAAAAACTGTTTTTT.

The chain links TRBV19 to TRBJ2-1, with TRBD2 matching 13 bases. The CDR3 runs 15 residues. With 3 bases clipped from V and 9 bases from J, the junction kept 5 bases outside the gene matches. Germline V CDR1 and CDR2: LNHDA, SQIVND (reference sequence). The chain's CDR3 is CASSIGLAGVVEQFF. The CDR3 region has the DNA TGTGCCAGTAGTATTGGACTAGCGGGAGTTGTTGAGCAGTTCTTC.

This clonotype was recorded a few times. The CDR3 bases are TGTGCCAGCAGAAAGACAGGGATGAACTATGGCTACACCTTC. Protein product: CASRKTGMNYGYTF. The gene calls are TRBV12-3 or TRBV12-4 and TRBJ1-2; 7 positions match TRBD1. The ends lost 6 bases at V and 2 bases at J; junction bases unmatched: 6. This CDR3 is 14 amino acids long.

This clonotype was detected a few times. This chain links TRBV27 with TRBJ2-1; either TRBD1 or TRBD2 may fit D (5 bases each). The V end lost 5 bases, the J end lost 5 bases, and 13 bases lay between the germline ends. This CDR3 is built from 14 residues. From germline, CDR1 is MNHEY and CDR2 SMNVEV (reference sequence). The CDR3 sequence is CASSTYRDHNEQFF. The CDR3 nucleotides read TGTGCCAGCAGTACATACCGGGACCACAATGAGCAGTTCTTC.

CDR3 amino acids: CASSPDRGPATNEKLFF. DNA for the CDR3: TGCGCCAGCAGTCCGGACAGGGGGCCTGCAACTAATGAAAAACTGTTTTTT. The chain combines TRBV10-2 with TRBJ1-4; the match to TRBD1 covers 11 bases. V shed 5 bases, J shed 0 bases, and the junction held 5 bases outside the gene matches. The CDR3 extends over 17 amino acids. Per germline, CDR1 WSHSY and CDR2 SAAADI.

This clonotype occurred many times. The chain is built from TRBV12-3 or TRBV12-4 and TRBJ2-1; 7 nucleotides align to TRBD2. V was clipped by 6 bases and J by 13 bases; unmatched bases: 12. This CDR3 contains 13 residues. The CDR3 nucleotides read TGTGCCAGCAGACTTTATTCCGGGACTACTCAGTTCTTC. Translated, it gives CASRLYSGTTQFF.

This clonotype was observed many times. V and J are TRBV6-1 and TRBJ2-5, with TRBD1 matching over 7 bases. Per the germline V gene, CDR1 is MNHNS and CDR2 is SASEGT. This CDR3 has 15 amino acids. Unmatched junction bases numbered 5, after V lost 3 bases and J lost 1 base. The CDR3 here is CASSDRQGTQETQYF. In nucleotides, the CDR3 is TGTGCCAGCAGTGACCGACAGGGAACCCAAGAGACCCAGTACTTC.

This clonotype was seen many times. The chain combines TRBV29-1 with TRBJ1-2, with TRBD1 matching over 8 bases. The CDR3 is made up of 14 amino acids. Trimming at V came to 4 bases and at J to 3 bases, leaving 7 bases not matched to a gene. Germline-derived CDR1 and CDR2 are SQVTM and ANQGSEA. CDR3 DNA: TGCAGCGTTGGTGAGACAGGGGATGACTATGGCTACACCTTC. This codes for CSVGETGDDYGYTF.

Many counts were recorded for this clonotype. The chain carries TRBV7-2 and TRBJ2-7, with 8 bases fitting TRBD1. Germline trimming cut 4 bases from V and 3 bases from J; bases unmatched to any gene: 8. The CDR3 is made up of 15 amino acids. Germline V gene data show CDR1 as SGHTA and CDR2 as FQGNSA. The DNA for the CDR3 is TGTGCCAGCAGCTCGCTCTCGGACAGGGTCTACGAGCAGTACTTC. This codes for CASSSLSDRVYEQYF.

The gene calls are TRBV7-9 and TRBJ2-5, with a possible D match to TRBD2 (6 bases). The CDR3 totals 11 residues. Per germline, CDR1 SEHNR and CDR2 FQNEAQ (reference sequence). The CDR3 spells CAVGLQETQYF. In DNA form, the CDR3 reads TGTGCAGTGGGACTTCAAGAGACCCAGTACTTC.

This clonotype was seen only a few times. This chain uses TRBV11-2 with TRBJ2-7; 11 positions match TRBD2. CDR3 size: 21 residues. Trimming at V came to 1 base and at J to 2 bases, leaving 19 bases not matched to a gene. Germline assignment: CDR1 SGHAT and CDR2 FQNNGV. CDR3 bases: TGTGCCAGCAGCTTAGGGTCCGCGTCGGGGACTAGCGGTCGGGTCGCCTACGAGCAGTACGTC. It translates to CASSLGSASGTSGRVAYEQYV.

This chain links TRBV7-2 with TRBJ2-3; 13 nucleotides align to TRBD2. CDR1 is SGHTA, CDR2 FQGNSA, per germline. CDR3 length: 16 residues. V shed 3 bases and J 5 bases; nucleotides not matched to a gene: 5. CDR3 coding DNA: TGTGCCAGCAGCTTCGGGACTAGCGGGATTGGAGATACGCAGTATTTT. It yields the protein CASSFGTSGIGDTQYF.

This clonotype showed up just a few times. The rearrangement uses TRBV9 and TRBJ2-7; tentative D call: TRBD1 (6 bases). CDR1 is SGDLS and CDR2 is YYNGEE in the germline V gene. Trimming stripped 4 bases from V and 3 bases from J, with 17 bases between. CDR3 length: 15 residues. CDR3 sequence (DNA): TGTGCCAGCAGCCCCGGGACACTGGGTTTCTACGAGCAGTACTTC. It encodes CASSPGTLGFYEQYF.

This clonotype was recorded many times. The rearrangement uses TRBV20-1 and TRBJ2-1, with D perhaps TRBD2 (5 bases). Trimming shortened V by 6 bases and J by 8 bases, and 8 bases separated the two germline ends. This CDR3 has 10 residues. Germline-derived CDR1 and CDR2 are DFQATT and SNEGSKA (reference sequence). For the CDR3, the DNA is TGCAGTGCGGGGAGATATGAGCAGTTCTTC. Amino acids: CSAGRYEQFF.